Below, 23 T cell receptor beta chains from the same sample are listed, as sequenced in a study of early T cells in non-severe SARS-CoV-2 infection. TCRdb ran MiXCR on the 5' RACE reads and lists one entry per CDR3 protein. The profile shows 60,000 or so distinct CDR3 sequences, about a tenth of them singletons. Sequenced material: whole blood. These receptors were collected from an adult who was a healthcare worker with PCR-confirmed SARS-CoV-2 infection or an uninfected control (not recorded which).

The gene calls are TRBV29-1 and TRBJ1-3; no clear D gene. The CDR3 totals 13 residues. Per the germline V gene, CDR1 is SQVTM and CDR2 is ANQGSEA. V lost 4 bases, J lost 2 bases, and 9 bases lay in between. CDR3 bases: TGCAGCGTTGGTCTGTCAGCTGGAAACACCATATATTTT. It translates to CSVGLSAGNTIYF. Filled out from reference TRBV29-1 and TRBJ1-3, the complete variable domain reads SAVISQKPSRDICQRGTSLTIQCQVDSQVTMMFWYRQQPGQSLTLIATANQGSEATYESGFVIDKFPISRPNLTFSTLTVSNMSPEDSSIYLCSVGLSAGNTIYFGEGSWLTVV.

This clonotype has only a few counts. The chain is built from TRBV10-1 and TRBJ2-2, with D unclear. Per germline, CDR1 WNHNN and CDR2 SYGVQD (reference sequence). This CDR3 region has 14 residues. Trimming removed 5 bases at V and 7 bases at J, with 14 bases between. The CDR3 DNA reads as TGCGCCAGCAGTATAGGGCCCGCCATCGGGGAGCTGTTTTTT. It specifies CASSIGPAIGELFF.

This chain joins TRBV10-2 and TRBJ2-2, with D possibly being TRBD1 or TRBD2 (6 bases each). Germline loops: CDR1 WSHSY, CDR2 SAAADI. CDR3 size: 14 residues. Trimming cost V 7 bases and J 3 bases, with 12 bases left between them. CDR3 residues: CASKEGGYTGELFF. The CDR3 DNA is TGCGCCAGCAAAGAAGGGGGGTACACCGGGGAGCTGTTTTTT.

In this sample, this clonotype turned up a few times. The gene calls are TRBV3-1 and TRBJ2-1, with 13 positions matching TRBD2. In germline, CDR1 is LGHDT, CDR2 YNNKEL (reference sequence). This CDR3 region has 14 residues. V lost 4 bases and J lost 9; bases outside the gene matches: 3. In DNA, the CDR3 is TGTGCCAGCAGCCGCGGACTAGCGGGGGTTGAGCAGTTCTTC. Its translation: CASSRGLAGVEQFF.

The chain uses TRBV5-1 and TRBJ2-7, with D perhaps TRBD1 (6 bases). CDR3 length: 13 amino acids. Trimming stripped 4 bases from V and 6 bases from J, with 14 bases between. The germline V gene encodes CDR1 SGHRS and CDR2 YFSETQ. CDR3 region: CASSMDSLGEQYF. The CDR3 nucleotides read TGCGCCAGCAGCATGGACAGCCTGGGCGAGCAGTACTTC.

This clonotype was seen many times. The rearrangement links TRBV3-1 to TRBJ2-5; D is tentatively TRBD1 or TRBD2 (5 bases each). Germline V gives CDR1 LGHDT, CDR2 YNNKEL (reference sequence). This CDR3 is built from 15 residues. Trimming removed 5 bases from V and 4 bases from J, with 17 bases in between. CDR3 bases: TGTGCCAGCAGCTCGACACCTCCGAGGGGAGAGACCCAGTACTTC. Translated, it gives CASSSTPPRGETQYF.

In its sample, this clonotype was seen a few times. V usage is TRBV9 and J usage is TRBJ1-5; no reliable D call. V lost 4 bases and J 10 bases, leaving 18 bases between the germline ends. The CDR3 is 14 residues long. Germline CDR1 reads SGDLS; CDR2 reads YYNGEE. The CDR3 spells CASSTGPVFDPQHF. Written as DNA, the CDR3 is TGTGCCAGCAGCACCGGACCAGTGTTCGACCCCCAGCATTTT.

This clonotype was seen repeatedly, ten times or more. The chain has TRBV18 and TRBJ2-2; unclear D gene. This CDR3 contains 15 residues. Trimming took off 9 bases at V and 0 bases at J, with 14 bases between the two ends. Germline V gene lookup returns CDR1 KGHSH and CDR2 LQKENI. The CDR3 nucleotides are TGTGCCAGTCGTCCGCTAGAAACGAACACCGGGGAGCTGTTTTTT. Translated: CASRPLETNTGELFF.

The chain links TRBV12-3 or TRBV12-4 to TRBJ2-2; a weak D match, TRBD1 (5 bases). Deletions cut 3 bases from V and 2 bases from J, with 10 bases between. The CDR3 contains 15 residues. In DNA form, the CDR3 reads TGTGCCAGCAGTTTCGCAGGGCCAAACACCGGGGAGCTGTTTTTT. This sequence encodes CASSFAGPNTGELFF.

This chain joins TRBV30 and TRBJ1-3; 7 bases map to TRBD1. Per germline, CDR1 GTSNPN and CDR2 SVGIG (reference sequence). The ends lost 2 bases at V and 4 bases at J; junction bases unmatched: 11. The CDR3 sequence is 16 residues long. The CDR3 DNA sequence: TGTGCCTGGAGTTTCATTCTCCGGGACAGAGGAAACACCATATATTTT. This encodes CAWSFILRDRGNTIYF.

CDR3 nucleotides: TGCGCCAGCAGCCCTGAGGGAGTAGTCACAGATACGCAGTATTTT. Translating gives CASSPEGVVTDTQYF. The chain combines TRBV5-1 with TRBJ2-3, with TRBD2 as a possible D gene (5 bases). From germline, CDR1 is SGHRS and CDR2 YFSETQ. The CDR3 spans 15 residues. Deletions cut 4 bases from V and 2 bases from J, with 14 bases between.

The chain has TRBV7-3 and TRBJ2-3; possibly TRBD1 or TRBD2 for D (5 bases each). V was clipped by 5 bases and J by 10 bases, with 13 bases between them. The CDR3 totals 12 residues. Germline V lookup: CDR1 SGHTA, CDR2 FQGTGA. Written as DNA, the CDR3 is TGTGCCAGCAGCCCGAGGGACGGGGCGCAGTATTTT. Encoded protein: CASSPRDGAQYF.

The rearrangement uses TRBV12-5 and TRBJ1-6; tentatively, D is TRBD1 (6 bases). This CDR3 is 13 amino acids long. V was cut by 7 bases and J by 7 bases, with 11 bases left in between. CDR1 is LGHNT and CDR2 is FRNRAP in the germline V gene. The CDR3 nucleotides read TGTGCTAGTGCCTGGACAGACAATTCACCCCTCCACTTT. Amino acids: CASAWTDNSPLHF.

The genes are TRBV5-4 and TRBJ2-3; tentative D call: TRBD2 (6 bases). The germline V gene encodes CDR1 SGHNT and CDR2 YYREEE (reference sequence). Trimming pared 6 bases from V and 1 base from J, leaving 18 bases between. The CDR3 runs to 16 residues. The DNA for the CDR3 is TGTGCCAGCATTGGGCACGGGGGTATCGGCACAGATACGCAGTATTTT. Protein: CASIGHGGIGTDTQYF.

The gene calls are TRBV7-9 and TRBJ1-2; 7 positions agree with TRBD1. The CDR3 spans 15 residues. Germline V gives CDR1 SEHNR, CDR2 FQNEAQ (reference sequence). The V gene end was trimmed by 5 bases and the J gene end by 6 bases; junction bases not matched to a gene: 12. The CDR3 spells CASSQGLQGRDGYTF. In DNA form, the CDR3 reads TGTGCCAGCAGCCAGGGGTTACAGGGGCGAGATGGCTACACCTTC.

This clonotype was picked up many times. This chain uses TRBV4-1 with TRBJ2-5; 9 nucleotides agree with TRBD1. V trimming: 4 bases; J trimming: 2 bases; junction bases outside the gene matches: 5. In germline, CDR1 is MGHRA, CDR2 YSYEKL. The CDR3 contains 15 residues. The CDR3, as DNA: TGCGCCAGCAGCCCATTCGGGACAGGGCAAGAGACCCAGTACTTC. Its translation is CASSPFGTGQETQYF.

This clonotype was detected a few times. The J gene is TRBJ1-1, the V gene TRBV5-1; TRBD1 might be the D (5 bases). Trimming shortened V by 5 bases and J by 4 bases, and 12 bases separated the two germline ends. Germline assignment: CDR1 SGHRS and CDR2 YFSETQ. The CDR3 is 13 amino acids. This CDR3 is CASRWDGGTEAFF. In DNA form, the CDR3 reads TGCGCCAGCAGGTGGGACGGGGGCACTGAAGCTTTCTTT. Based on the CDR3 plus reference TRBV5-1 and TRBJ1-1, the full variable domain is KAGVTQTPRYLIKTRGQQVTLSCSPISGHRSVSWYQQTPGQGLQFLFEYFSETQRNKGNFPGRFSGRQFSNSRSEMNVSTLELGDSALYLCASRWDGGTEAFFGQGTRLTVV.

The chain combines TRBV18 with TRBJ1-1; tentatively, D is TRBD1 (6 bases). CDR3 length equals 16 residues. The germline V gene has CDR1 KGHSH and CDR2 LQKENI. V was clipped by 5 bases and J by 0 bases, with 16 bases between them. CDR3 residues: CASSVNRVGLNTEAFF. The CDR3 bases are TGTGCCAGCTCAGTAAACAGGGTTGGATTGAACACTGAAGCTTTCTTT.

V usage is TRBV18 and J usage is TRBJ1-2, with unresolved D. The CDR3 runs 14 residues. Germline V lookup: CDR1 KGHSH, CDR2 LQKENI. The V gene lost 2 bases and the J gene lost 8 bases, with 15 bases spanning the gap. The CDR3 DNA reads as TGTGCCAGCTCACCAGGAGGAAGACAAGGAGGCTACACCTTC. This sequence encodes CASSPGGRQGGYTF. Using reference TRBV18 and TRBJ1-2 for the parts outside the CDR3, the full variable domain is NAGVMQNPRHLVRRRGQEARLRCSPMKGHSHVYWYRQLPEEGLKFMVYLQKENIIDESGMPKERFSAEFPKEGPSILRIQQVVRGDSAAYFCASSPGGRQGGYTFGSGTRLTVV.

This clonotype was counted a few times. The genes are TRBV2 and TRBJ2-7; TRBD1 might be the D (5 bases). Germline assignment: CDR1 SNHLY and CDR2 FYNNEI. Trimming stripped 4 bases from V and 2 bases from J, with 15 bases between. The CDR3 is made up of 15 amino acids. For the CDR3, the DNA is TGTGCCAGCAGTGTGGGCAGGGTTCTGCCCTACGAGCAGTACTTC. It codes for CASSVGRVLPYEQYF. The complete variable domain, with remaining parts taken from reference TRBV2 and TRBJ2-7, reads EPEVTQTPSHQVTQMGQEVILRCVPISNHLYFYWYRQILGQKVEFLVSFYNNEISEKSEIFDDQFSVERPDGSNFTLKIRSTKLEDSAMYFCASSVGRVLPYEQYFGPGTRLTVT.

V is TRBV20-1 and J is TRBJ2-1; D not resolved. Germline V gene data show CDR1 as DFQATT and CDR2 as SNEGSKA (reference sequence). This CDR3 is built from 13 residues. V lost 0 bases, J lost 8 bases, and 11 bases lay in between. CDR3 nucleotide sequence: TGCAGTGCTAGAGATTCGGCGGTAGATGAGCAGTTCTTC. Protein sequence: CSARDSAVDEQFF.

This chain uses TRBV13 with TRBJ1-3, with D hard to call. V lost 3 bases and J 0 bases, leaving 6 bases between the germline ends. The CDR3 has 14 residues. In germline, CDR1 is PRHDT, CDR2 FYEKMQ (reference sequence). The CDR3 region has the DNA TGTGCCAGCAGCTTGGGGAGCTCTGGAAACACCATATATTTT. Protein sequence: CASSLGSSGNTIYF.

The table lists this clonotype with many counts. The gene calls are TRBV29-1 and TRBJ2-5, with 7 bases identical to TRBD1. The CDR3 totals 13 residues. The trim removed 3 bases at V and 4 bases at J, leaving 5 bases unmatched. Germline values: CDR1 SQVTM, CDR2 ANQGSEA. CDR3 protein: CSVEVTGAETQYF. CDR3 nucleotides: TGCAGCGTTGAGGTAACAGGGGCAGAGACCCAGTACTTC.